Detailed here is one T cell receptor beta chain. The germline V gene encodes CDR1 LNHDA and CDR2 SQIVND (reference sequence). This CDR3 region has 14 residues. After removal of 7 bases from V and 4 bases from J, the junction contained 8 bases not matched to a gene. This specimen belongs to a study of blood T cell repertoires in COVID-19. Study information: Collection of acute and convalescent COVID-19 samples took place in the United States, Italy and Spain. Nucleic acid was either cDNA or gDNA, and it came from T cells, B-cell-depleted T cells, or PBMCs.

As handled by the study authors: Estimates of nucleated cell counts were drawn from the amplification of reference gene primers. Produced via immunoSEQ multiplex PCR; TCRdb's table is partial and in-frame only. The V and J calls and clone size are taken from that table; D and trimming were inferred from the DNA. The sample has approximately 140,000 clones, approximately 86% seen once. Sequenced sample: peripheral blood. The receptor comes from a man aged 65 to 79 with acute or convalescent COVID-19. This chain links TRBV19 with TRBJ1-1; 8 positions agree with TRBD1. The CDR3 DNA reads TGTGCCAGTACTATGACAGGGGCGGGCACTGAAGCTTTCTTT. Translated, it gives CASTMTGAGTEAFF.